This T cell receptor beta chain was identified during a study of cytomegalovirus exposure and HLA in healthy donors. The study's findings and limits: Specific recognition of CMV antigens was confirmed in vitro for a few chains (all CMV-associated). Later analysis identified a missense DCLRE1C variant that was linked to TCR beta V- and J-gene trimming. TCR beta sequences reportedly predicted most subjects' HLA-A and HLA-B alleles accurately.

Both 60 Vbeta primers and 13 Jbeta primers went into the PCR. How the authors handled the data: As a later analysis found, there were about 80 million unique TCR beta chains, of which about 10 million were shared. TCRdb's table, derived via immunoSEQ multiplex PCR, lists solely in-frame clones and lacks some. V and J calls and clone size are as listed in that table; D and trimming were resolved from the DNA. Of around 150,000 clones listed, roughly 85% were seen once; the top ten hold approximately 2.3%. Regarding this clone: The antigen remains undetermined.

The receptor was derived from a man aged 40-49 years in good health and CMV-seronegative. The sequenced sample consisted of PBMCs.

CDR3 region: CASSLVGGSFEQYF. The CDR3, as DNA: TGTGCCAGCAGCTTGGTCGGGGGGTCTTTCGAGCAGTACTTC. The chain joins TRBV5-4 to TRBJ2-7, with TRBD2 identical over 7 bases. Germline values: CDR1 SGHNT, CDR2 YYREEE (reference sequence). J was trimmed by 6 bases and V by 0 bases; bases with no gene match: 6. The CDR3 extends over 14 amino acids.